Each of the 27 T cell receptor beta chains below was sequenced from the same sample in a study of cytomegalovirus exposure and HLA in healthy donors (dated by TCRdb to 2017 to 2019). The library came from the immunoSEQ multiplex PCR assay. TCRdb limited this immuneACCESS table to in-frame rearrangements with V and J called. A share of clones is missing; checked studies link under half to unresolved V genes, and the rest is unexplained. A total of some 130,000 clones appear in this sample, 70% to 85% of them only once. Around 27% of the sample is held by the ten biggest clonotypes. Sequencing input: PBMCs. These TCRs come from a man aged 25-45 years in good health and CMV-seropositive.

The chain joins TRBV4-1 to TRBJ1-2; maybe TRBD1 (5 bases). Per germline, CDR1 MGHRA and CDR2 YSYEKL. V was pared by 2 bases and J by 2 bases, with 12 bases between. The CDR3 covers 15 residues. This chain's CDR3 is CASSQILGRNYGYTF. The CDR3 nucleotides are TGCGCCAGCAGCCAAATTCTGGGGCGGAACTATGGCTACACCTTC.

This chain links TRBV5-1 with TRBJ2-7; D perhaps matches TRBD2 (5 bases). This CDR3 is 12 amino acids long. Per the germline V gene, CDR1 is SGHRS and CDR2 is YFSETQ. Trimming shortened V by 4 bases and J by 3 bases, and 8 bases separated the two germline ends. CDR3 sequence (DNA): TGCGCCAGCAGCGGTGGGAGCTACGAGCAGTACTTC. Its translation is CASSGGSYEQYF.

CDR3 protein: CASWGWGARTSGYNEQFF. In DNA form, the CDR3 reads TGTGCCAGCTGGGGCTGGGGGGCGAGGACTAGCGGTTACAATGAGCAGTTCTTC. This rearrangement joins TRBV11-3 to TRBJ2-1; 10 positions agree with TRBD2. CDR3 size: 18 residues. J lost 4 bases, V lost 8 bases, and 17 bases had no gene match. The germline V gene has CDR1 SGHNT and CDR2 YENEEA.

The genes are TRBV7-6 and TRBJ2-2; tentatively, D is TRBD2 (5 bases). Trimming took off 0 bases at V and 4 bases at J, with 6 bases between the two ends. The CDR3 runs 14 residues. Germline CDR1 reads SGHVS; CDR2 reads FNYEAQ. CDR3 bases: TGTGCCAGCAGCTTAGCTAGCGCCACCGGGGAGCTGTTTTTT. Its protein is CASSLASATGELFF.

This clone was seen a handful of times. CDR3 nucleotides: TGTGCCACCAGCAGACAAGCGGGGGGATCCTACGAGCAGTACTTC. Amino acid sequence: CATSRQAGGSYEQYF. The chain carries TRBV15 and TRBJ2-7; TRBD2 matches 9 bases. The CDR3 loop spans 15 amino acids. J lost 1 base, V lost 2 bases, and 3 bases had no gene match. Germline-derived CDR1 and CDR2 are LNHNV and YYDKDF (reference sequence).

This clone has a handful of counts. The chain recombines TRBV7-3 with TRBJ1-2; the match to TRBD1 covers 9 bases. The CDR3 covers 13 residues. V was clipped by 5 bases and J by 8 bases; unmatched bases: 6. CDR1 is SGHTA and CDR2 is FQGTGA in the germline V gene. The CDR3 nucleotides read TGTGCCAGCAGCGGAACAGGGGGCGAAGGCTACACCTTC. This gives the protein CASSGTGGEGYTF.

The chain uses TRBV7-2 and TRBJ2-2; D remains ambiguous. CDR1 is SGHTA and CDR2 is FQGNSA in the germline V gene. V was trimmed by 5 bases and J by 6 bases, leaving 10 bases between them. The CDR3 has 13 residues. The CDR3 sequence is CASSPPAAGELFF. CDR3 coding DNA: TGTGCCAGCAGCCCCCCCGCGGCCGGGGAGCTGTTTTTT.

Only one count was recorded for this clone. DNA for the CDR3: TGTGCCAGCAGGATTAGAGCGGGAGCCGGGTACGAGCAGTACTTC. The encoded protein is CASRIRAGAGYEQYF. This chain joins TRBV2 and TRBJ2-7, with TRBD2 identical over 8 bases. Germline V CDR1 and CDR2: SNHLY, FYNNEI. CDR3 length equals 15 residues. Germline trimming cut 6 bases from V and 4 bases from J; bases unmatched to any gene: 11.

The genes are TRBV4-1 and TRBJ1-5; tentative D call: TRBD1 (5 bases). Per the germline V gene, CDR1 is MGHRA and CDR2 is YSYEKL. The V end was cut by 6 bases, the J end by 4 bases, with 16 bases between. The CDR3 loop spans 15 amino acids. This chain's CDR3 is CASSDTGDLNQPQHF. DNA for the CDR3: TGCGCCAGCAGTGACACAGGCGACTTAAATCAGCCCCAGCATTTT.

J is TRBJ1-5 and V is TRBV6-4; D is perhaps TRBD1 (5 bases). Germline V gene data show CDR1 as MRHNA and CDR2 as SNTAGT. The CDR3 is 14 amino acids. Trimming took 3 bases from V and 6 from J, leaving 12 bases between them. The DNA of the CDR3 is TGTGCCAGCAGTGAGGAAAGGGGTACTCAGCCCCAGCATTTT. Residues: CASSEERGTQPQHF.

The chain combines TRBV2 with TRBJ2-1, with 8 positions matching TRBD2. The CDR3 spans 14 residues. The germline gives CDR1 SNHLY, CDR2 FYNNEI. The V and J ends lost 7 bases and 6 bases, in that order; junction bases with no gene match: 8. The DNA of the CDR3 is TGTGCCAGCATCTACGGGAGGGGGGGCAATGAGCAGTTCTTC. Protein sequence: CASIYGRGGNEQFF.

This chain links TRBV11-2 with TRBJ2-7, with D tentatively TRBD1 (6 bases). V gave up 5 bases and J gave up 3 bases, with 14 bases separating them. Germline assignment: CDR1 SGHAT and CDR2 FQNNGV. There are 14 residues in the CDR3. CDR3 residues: CASSPRHRVYEQYF. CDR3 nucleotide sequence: TGTGCCAGCAGCCCCCGGCACAGGGTCTACGAGCAGTACTTC.

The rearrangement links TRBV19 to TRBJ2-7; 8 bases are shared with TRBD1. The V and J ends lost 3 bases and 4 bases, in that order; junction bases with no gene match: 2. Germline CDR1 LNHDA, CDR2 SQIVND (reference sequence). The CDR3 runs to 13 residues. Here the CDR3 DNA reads TGTGCCAGTAGTATGGACAGGGAATACGAGCAGTACTTC. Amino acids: CASSMDREYEQYF.

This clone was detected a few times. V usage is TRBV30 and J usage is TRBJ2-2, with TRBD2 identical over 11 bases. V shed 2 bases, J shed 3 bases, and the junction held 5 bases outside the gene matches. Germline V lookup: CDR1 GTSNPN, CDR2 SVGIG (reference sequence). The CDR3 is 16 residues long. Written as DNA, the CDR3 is TGTGCCTGGAGTTTCTTTAGCGGGAGGGACACCGGGGAGCTGTTTTTT. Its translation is CAWSFFSGRDTGELFF.

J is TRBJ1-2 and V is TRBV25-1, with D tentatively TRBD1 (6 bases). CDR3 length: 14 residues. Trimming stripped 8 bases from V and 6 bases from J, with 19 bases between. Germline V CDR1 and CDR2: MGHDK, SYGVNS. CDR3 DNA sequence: TGTGCCAGCCCATACCCCCGGACAGCAGATGGCTACACCTTC. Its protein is CASPYPRTADGYTF.

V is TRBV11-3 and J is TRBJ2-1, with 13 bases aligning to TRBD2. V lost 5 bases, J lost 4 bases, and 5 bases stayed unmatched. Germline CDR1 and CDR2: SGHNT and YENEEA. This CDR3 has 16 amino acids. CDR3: CASSLGTSGKYNEQFF. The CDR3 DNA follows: TGTGCCAGCAGCCTCGGGACTAGCGGGAAATACAATGAGCAGTTCTTC.

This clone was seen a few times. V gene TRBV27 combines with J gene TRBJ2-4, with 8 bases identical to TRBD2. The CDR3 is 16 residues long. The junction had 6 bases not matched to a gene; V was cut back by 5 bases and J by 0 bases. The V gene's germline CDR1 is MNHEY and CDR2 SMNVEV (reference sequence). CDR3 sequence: CASSPRLALAKNIQYF. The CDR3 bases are TGTGCCAGCAGTCCGAGACTAGCGCTAGCCAAAAACATTCAGTACTTC.

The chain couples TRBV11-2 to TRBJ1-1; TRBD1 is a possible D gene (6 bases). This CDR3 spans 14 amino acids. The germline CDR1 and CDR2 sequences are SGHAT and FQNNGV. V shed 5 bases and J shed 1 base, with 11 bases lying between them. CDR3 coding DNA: TGTGCCAGCAGCGAGGGACACGGGAACACTGAAGCTTTCTTT. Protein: CASSEGHGNTEAFF.

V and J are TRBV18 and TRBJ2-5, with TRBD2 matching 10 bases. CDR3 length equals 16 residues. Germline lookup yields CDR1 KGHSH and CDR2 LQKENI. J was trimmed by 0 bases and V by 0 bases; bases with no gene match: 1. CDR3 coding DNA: TGTGCCAGCTCACCACCTAGCGGGGGGTACCAAGAGACCCAGTACTTC. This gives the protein CASSPPSGGYQETQYF.

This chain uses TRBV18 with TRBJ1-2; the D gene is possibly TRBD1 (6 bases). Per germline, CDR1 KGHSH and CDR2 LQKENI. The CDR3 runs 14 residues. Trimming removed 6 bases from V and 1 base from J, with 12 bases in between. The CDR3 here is CASSGQHRNYGYTF. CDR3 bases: TGTGCCAGCTCCGGACAGCACCGTAACTATGGCTACACCTTC.

Written as DNA, the CDR3 is TGTGCCTGGAGTGTCATCCAGGGAGGAACCGGCGAGCAGTACTTC. Amino acid sequence: CAWSVIQGGTGEQYF. The chain uses TRBV30 and TRBJ2-7; TRBD2 might be the D (6 bases). Looked up from germline, CDR1 is GTSNPN and CDR2 is SVGIG (reference sequence). This CDR3 contains 15 residues. The germline V and J ends were trimmed by 0 bases and 6 bases, with 18 bases remaining between them.

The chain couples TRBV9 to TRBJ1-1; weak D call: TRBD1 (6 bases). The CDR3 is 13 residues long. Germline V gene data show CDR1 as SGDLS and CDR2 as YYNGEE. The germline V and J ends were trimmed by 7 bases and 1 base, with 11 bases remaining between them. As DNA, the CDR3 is TGTGCCAGCTCTAGGGGGGGGAACACTGAAGCTTTCTTT. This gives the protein CASSRGGNTEAFF. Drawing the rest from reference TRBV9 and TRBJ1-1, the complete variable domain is DSGVTQTPKHLITATGQRVTLRCSPRSGDLSVYWYQQSLDQGLQFLIQYYNGEERAKGNILERFSAQQFPDLHSELNLSSLELGDSALYFCASSRGGNTEAFFGQGTRLTVV.

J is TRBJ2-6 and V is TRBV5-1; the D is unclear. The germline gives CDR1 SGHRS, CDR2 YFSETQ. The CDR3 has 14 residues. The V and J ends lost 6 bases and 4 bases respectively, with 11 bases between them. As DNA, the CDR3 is TGCGCCAGCACAGCGACGGCAGGGGCCAACGTCCTGACTTTC. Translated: CASTATAGANVLTF. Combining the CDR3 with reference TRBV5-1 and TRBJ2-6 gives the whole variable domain KAGVTQTPRYLIKTRGQQVTLSCSPISGHRSVSWYQQTPGQGLQFLFEYFSETQRNKGNFPGRFSGRQFSNSRSEMNVSTLELGDSALYLCASTATAGANVLTFGAGSRLTVL.

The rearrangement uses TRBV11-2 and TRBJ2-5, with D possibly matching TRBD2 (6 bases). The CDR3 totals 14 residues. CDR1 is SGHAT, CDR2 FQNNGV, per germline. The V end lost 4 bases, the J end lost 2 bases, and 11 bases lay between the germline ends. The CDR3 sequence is CASSYGLLQETQYF. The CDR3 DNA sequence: TGTGCCAGCAGCTACGGACTATTACAAGAGACCCAGTACTTC.

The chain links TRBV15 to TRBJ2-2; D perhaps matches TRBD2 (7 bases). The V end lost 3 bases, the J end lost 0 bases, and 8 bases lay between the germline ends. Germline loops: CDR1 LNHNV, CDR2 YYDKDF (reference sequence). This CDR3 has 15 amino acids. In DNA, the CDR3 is TGTGCCACCAGCAGCGGGGGGCCGAACACCGGGGAGCTGTTTTTT. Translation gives CATSSGGPNTGELFF. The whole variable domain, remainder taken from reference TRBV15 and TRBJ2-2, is DAMVIQNPRYQVTQFGKPVTLSCSQTLNHNVMYWYQQKSSQAPKLLFHYYDKDFNNEADTPDNFQSRRPNTSFCFLDIRSPGLGDTAMYLCATSSGGPNTGELFFGEGSRLTVL.

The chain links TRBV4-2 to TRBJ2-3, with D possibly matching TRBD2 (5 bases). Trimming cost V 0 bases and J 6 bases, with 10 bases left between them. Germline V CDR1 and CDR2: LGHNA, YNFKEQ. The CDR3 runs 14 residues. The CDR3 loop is CASSQDLAWDTQYF. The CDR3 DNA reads TGTGCCAGCAGCCAAGATCTAGCATGGGATACGCAGTATTTT.

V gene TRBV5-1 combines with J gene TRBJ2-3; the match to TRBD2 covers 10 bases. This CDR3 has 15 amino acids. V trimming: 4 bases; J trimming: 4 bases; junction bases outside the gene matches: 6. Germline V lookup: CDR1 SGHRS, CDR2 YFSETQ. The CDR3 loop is CASSKTSGYSDTQYF. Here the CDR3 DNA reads TGCGCCAGCAGCAAGACTAGCGGGTATTCAGATACGCAGTATTTT.